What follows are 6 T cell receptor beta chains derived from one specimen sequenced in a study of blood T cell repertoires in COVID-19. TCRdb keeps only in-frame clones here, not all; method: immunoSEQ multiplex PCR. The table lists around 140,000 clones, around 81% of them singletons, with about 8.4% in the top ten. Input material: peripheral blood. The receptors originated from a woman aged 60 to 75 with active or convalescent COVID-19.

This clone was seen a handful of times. CDR3 sequence (DNA): TGTGCCAGCAGTACCCCAGGGCGTCAGCCCCAGCATTTT. Encoded protein: CASSTPGRQPQHF. J is TRBJ1-5 and V is TRBV2; maybe TRBD1 (5 bases). Germline loops: CDR1 SNHLY, CDR2 FYNNEI. The V gene lost 5 bases and the J gene lost 6 bases, with 11 bases spanning the gap. CDR3 length: 13 amino acids.

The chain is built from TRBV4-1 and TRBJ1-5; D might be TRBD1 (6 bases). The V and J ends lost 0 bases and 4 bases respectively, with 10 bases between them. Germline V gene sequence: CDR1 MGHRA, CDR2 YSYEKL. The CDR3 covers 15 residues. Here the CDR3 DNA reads TGCGCCAGCAGCCAAGATGGGGGCGTTAATCAGCCCCAGCATTTT. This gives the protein CASSQDGGVNQPQHF.

The CDR3 nucleotides read TGTGCCAGTAGCCGGGACTATAATTCACCCCTCCACTTT. This gives the protein CASSRDYNSPLHF. The chain employs TRBV19 and TRBJ1-6; D ambiguous. Looked up from germline, CDR1 is LNHDA and CDR2 is SQIVND (reference sequence). This CDR3 contains 13 residues. V lost 6 bases, J lost 3 bases, and 6 bases lay in between.

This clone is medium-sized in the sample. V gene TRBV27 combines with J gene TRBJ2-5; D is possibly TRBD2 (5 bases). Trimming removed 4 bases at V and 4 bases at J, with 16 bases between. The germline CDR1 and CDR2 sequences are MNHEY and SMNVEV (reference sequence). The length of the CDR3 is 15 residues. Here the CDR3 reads CASSSTPLAGETQYF. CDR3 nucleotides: TGTGCCAGCAGTTCTACCCCACTCGCGGGAGAGACCCAGTACTTC.

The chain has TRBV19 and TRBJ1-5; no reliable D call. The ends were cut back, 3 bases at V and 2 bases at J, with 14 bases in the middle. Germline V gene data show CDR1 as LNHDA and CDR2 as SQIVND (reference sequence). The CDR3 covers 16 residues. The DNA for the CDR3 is TGTGCCAGTAGTATGGTCAGTACCCTAGGCAATCAGCCCCAGCATTTT. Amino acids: CASSMVSTLGNQPQHF.

CDR3 amino acids: CASSFRQGSRLFF. The DNA for the CDR3 is TGTGCCAGCAGCTTCCGACAGGGTTCCCGACTGTTTTTT. J is TRBJ1-4 and V is TRBV7-2; 7 nucleotides align to TRBD1. V lost 3 bases, J lost 13 bases, and 8 bases stayed unmatched. In germline, CDR1 is SGHTA, CDR2 FQGNSA. This CDR3 is 13 amino acids long.